This TCR beta chain was documented in a study of cytotoxic CD8 clonotypes in ibrutinib-treated CLL. Study as a whole: Included were approximately 10 relapsed/refractory and about 14 treatment-naive patients, of whom approximately 18 were IGHV unmutated. Study-level results: An increase in clonality occurred at ibrutinib response, followed by a return toward baseline at progression. Baseline clonality, above age-matched healthy donor levels, tracked circulating CD8+ T-cell counts.

Details on this clone: Its matching antigen is unknown.

Some clones are missing from TCRdb's copy, which holds only in-frame ones; the method was immunoSEQ multiplex PCR. The sample shows 40,000 to 50,000 clones, about three fifths of them seen only once. This sequence originates from a human donor with chronic lymphocytic leukemia. The source material was PBMCs, sampled after 24 months of ibrutinib treatment.

The CDR3 region is CASSIVGQSTEQFF. As DNA, the CDR3 is TGTGCCAGTAGTATAGTAGGCCAGTCCACGGAGCAGTTCTTC. This rearrangement joins TRBV19 to TRBJ2-1; D is unresolved. With 1 base removed from V and 10 bases from J, the gap between germline ends came to 14 bases. Germline CDR1 reads LNHDA; CDR2 reads SQIVND (reference sequence). There are 14 residues in the CDR3. The full variable domain, completed using reference TRBV19 and TRBJ2-1, is DGGITQSPKYLFRKEGQNVTLSCEQNLNHDAMYWYRQDPGQGLRLIYYSQIVNDFQKGDIAEGYSVSREKKESFPLTVTSAQKNPTAFYLCASSIVGQSTEQFFGPGTRLTVL.